The T cell receptor beta chain described here comes from a study of blood T cells in healthy people across ages. Primers used in a second PCR of about 6 to 11 cycles were a sample-barcoded 5' primer and a J-beta primer mix. MiXCR was run by TCRdb on the 5' RACE reads, yielding one entry per CDR3 protein. The sample has some 760,000 distinct CDR3 sequences, around 25% seen once. Looked up from germline, CDR1 is SNHLY and CDR2 is FYNNEI. V dropped 4 bases and J dropped 3 bases, with 16 bases sitting between them. This CDR3 has 15 residues. Each donor's blood draw was ten milliliters of peripheral blood. The data were also submitted as part of a second study, on T cells of mothers and their children. That paper states: Among related mother-child pairs, overlap was slightly higher than in unrelated pairs, though not significantly. The search for persistent microchimeric T cell clones detected none.

The chain carries TRBV2 and TRBJ2-7, with D perhaps matching TRBD1 or TRBD2 (5 bases each). The sequence came from a boy between 10 and 17 years old in good health. Sequenced sample: blood. The CDR3 coding sequence is TGTGCCAGCAGTGTAATTGGGACCCCAGTCTACGAGCAGTACTTC. Residues: CASSVIGTPVYEQYF. Full variable domain (missing parts from reference TRBV2 and TRBJ2-7): EPEVTQTPSHQVTQMGQEVILRCVPISNHLYFYWYRQILGQKVEFLVSFYNNEISEKSEIFDDQFSVERPDGSNFTLKIRSTKLEDSAMYFCASSVIGTPVYEQYFGPGTRLTVT.